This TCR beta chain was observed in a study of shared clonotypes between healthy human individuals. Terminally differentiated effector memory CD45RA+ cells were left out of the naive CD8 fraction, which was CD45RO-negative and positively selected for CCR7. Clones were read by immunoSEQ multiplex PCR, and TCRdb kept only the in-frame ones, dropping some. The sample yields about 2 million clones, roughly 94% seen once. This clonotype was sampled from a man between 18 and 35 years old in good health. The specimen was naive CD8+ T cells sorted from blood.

CDR3 amino acids: CASSPWTDYSNQPQHF. The CDR3 DNA reads TGTGCCAGCAGTCCGTGGACGGACTATAGCAATCAGCCCCAGCATTTT. The V call is TRBV28, the J call TRBJ1-5; D unresolved. CDR1 is MDHEN, CDR2 SYDVKM, per germline. Trimming took off 5 bases at V and 0 bases at J, with 14 bases between the two ends. The CDR3 is made up of 16 amino acids.